This TCR beta chain was identified in a study of graft-versus-host responses after intestinal transplantation. On the study more broadly: Every recipient underwent anti-thymocyte globulin induction, then tacrolimus and steroids for two to three years.

Study-wide findings and caveats: Early after transplant, HvG clones declined as circulating GvH clones peaked.

Clones were read by immunoSEQ multiplex PCR, and TCRdb kept only the in-frame ones, dropping some. This table holds roughly 120,000 clones, 90% to 95% found once. On this clone: Its antigen is not identified. Other DNA sequences in this specimen translate into the identical CDR3.

The V end lost 3 bases, the J end lost 4 bases, and 7 bases lay between the germline ends. The germline gives CDR1 SEHNR, CDR2 FQNEAQ (reference sequence). There are 12 residues in the CDR3. V and J are TRBV7-9 and TRBJ2-7; D is possibly TRBD1 (5 bases). The sample in question was unstimulated CD8+ T cells sorted from spleen or lymph node cells, obtained before transplant. The sequence derives from a human donor who was the organ donor for an intestinal transplant. The CDR3 loop reads CASSLTEYEQYF. The CDR3 nucleotides are TGTGCCAGCAGCTTGACAGAGTACGAGCAGTACTTC.